There are a few counts of the clone carrying this TCR beta chain. Antigen unknown. The source of the sample is a study of response to subunit inactivated influenza vaccine. TCRdb reprocessed the RT-PCR reads with MiXCR, giving one entry per CDR3 protein. The repertoire has 630,000 or so distinct CDR3 sequences, 15% to 18% of them found once; the top ten carry under 14%. Findings of the study overall: T cells newly recruited by each seasonal influenza vaccination are few, the authors suggested.

The trim removed 6 bases at V and 6 bases at J, leaving 8 bases unmatched. CDR3 length: 14 residues. This chain links TRBV12-3 or TRBV12-4 with TRBJ2-7, with 10 bases that match TRBD1. The sequencing used PBMCs from blood, collected roughly 12 days after vaccination. The TCR originated in a man aged 50 to 60 who received an inactivated influenza vaccine. CDR3 region: CASSPGQGLGEQYF. CDR3 nucleotide sequence: TGTGCCAGCAGCCCGGGACAGGGGCTCGGCGAGCAGTACTTC.